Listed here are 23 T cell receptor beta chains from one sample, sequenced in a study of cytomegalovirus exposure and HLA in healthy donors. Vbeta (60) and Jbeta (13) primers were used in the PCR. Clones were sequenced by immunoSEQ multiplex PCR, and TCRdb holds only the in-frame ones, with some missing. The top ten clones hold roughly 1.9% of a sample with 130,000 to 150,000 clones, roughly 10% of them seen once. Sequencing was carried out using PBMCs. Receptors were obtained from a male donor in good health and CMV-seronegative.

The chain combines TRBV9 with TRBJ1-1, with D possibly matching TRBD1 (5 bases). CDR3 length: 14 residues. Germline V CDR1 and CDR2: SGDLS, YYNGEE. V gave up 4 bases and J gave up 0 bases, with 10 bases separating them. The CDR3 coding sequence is TGTGCCAGCAGCCCGGGGGGGATGAACACTGAAGCTTTCTTT. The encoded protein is CASSPGGMNTEAFF.

Here the CDR3 reads CASRLWGRGNTEAFF. CDR3 nucleotides: TGTGCCAGCAGACTTTGGGGCAGGGGTAACACTGAAGCTTTCTTT. The rearrangement joins TRBV28 to TRBJ1-1; possible D gene TRBD1, 6 bases. V lost 6 bases, J lost 2 bases, and 16 bases lay in between. The CDR3 sequence is 15 residues long. Germline lookup yields CDR1 MDHEN and CDR2 SYDVKM.

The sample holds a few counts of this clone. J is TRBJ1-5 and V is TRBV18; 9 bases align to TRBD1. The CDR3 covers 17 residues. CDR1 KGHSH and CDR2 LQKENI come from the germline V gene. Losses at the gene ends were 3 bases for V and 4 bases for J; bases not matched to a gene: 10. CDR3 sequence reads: CASSPKGQTGGNQPQHF. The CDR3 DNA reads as TGTGCCAGCTCACCTAAGGGTCAGACAGGGGGAAATCAGCCCCAGCATTTT. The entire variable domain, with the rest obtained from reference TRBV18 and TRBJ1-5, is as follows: NAGVMQNPRHLVRRRGQEARLRCSPMKGHSHVYWYRQLPEEGLKFMVYLQKENIIDESGMPKERFSAEFPKEGPSILRIQQVVRGDSAAYFCASSPKGQTGGNQPQHFGDGTRLSIL.

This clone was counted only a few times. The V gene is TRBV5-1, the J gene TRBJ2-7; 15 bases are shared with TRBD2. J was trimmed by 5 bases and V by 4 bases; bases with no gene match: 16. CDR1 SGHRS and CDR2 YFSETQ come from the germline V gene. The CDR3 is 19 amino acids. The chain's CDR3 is CASSLGLAGGPTSVHEQYF. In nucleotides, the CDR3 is TGCGCCAGCAGCCTGGGACTAGCGGGAGGTCCAACCTCCGTTCACGAGCAGTACTTC.

The CDR3 nucleotides read TGTGCCAGCAGCTCGCGCCATGAGCAGTTCTTC. Its protein is CASSSRHEQFF. The chain combines TRBV9 with TRBJ2-1; D is undetermined. Germline loops: CDR1 SGDLS, CDR2 YYNGEE. The CDR3 extends over 11 amino acids. V was pared by 4 bases and J by 8 bases, with 7 bases between.

CDR3 protein: CASSLTGVNTEAFF. For the CDR3, the DNA is TGTGCCAGCAGCCTGACAGGTGTGAACACTGAAGCTTTCTTT. This chain links TRBV9 with TRBJ1-1; the D gene is possibly TRBD1 (6 bases). Trimming shortened V by 4 bases and J by 0 bases, and 10 bases separated the two germline ends. Germline V gene sequence: CDR1 SGDLS, CDR2 YYNGEE. The CDR3 is made up of 14 amino acids.

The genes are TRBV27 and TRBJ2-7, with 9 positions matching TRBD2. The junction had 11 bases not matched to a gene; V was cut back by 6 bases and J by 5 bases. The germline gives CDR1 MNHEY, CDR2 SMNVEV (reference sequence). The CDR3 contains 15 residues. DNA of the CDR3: TGTGCCAGCAGACAAAGCGGGAGGCGGTTGGACGAGCAGTACTTC. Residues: CASRQSGRRLDEQYF.

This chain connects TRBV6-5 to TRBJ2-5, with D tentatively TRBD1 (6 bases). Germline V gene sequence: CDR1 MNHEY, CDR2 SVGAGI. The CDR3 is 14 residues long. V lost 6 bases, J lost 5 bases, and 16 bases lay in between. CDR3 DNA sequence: TGTGCCAGCAGCAAAGGACAGTCTCCGGAGACCCAGTACTTC. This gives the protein CASSKGQSPETQYF.

This chain's CDR3 is CASRRLQGYGYTF. The CDR3 nucleotides are TGCGCCAGCAGACGACTACAGGGCTATGGCTACACCTTC. The chain carries TRBV4-1 and TRBJ1-2, with a tentative D call TRBD1 (6 bases). Trimming left V 6 bases short and J 4 bases short, with 12 bases between. Germline V gene data show CDR1 as MGHRA and CDR2 as YSYEKL. The CDR3 is 13 residues long.

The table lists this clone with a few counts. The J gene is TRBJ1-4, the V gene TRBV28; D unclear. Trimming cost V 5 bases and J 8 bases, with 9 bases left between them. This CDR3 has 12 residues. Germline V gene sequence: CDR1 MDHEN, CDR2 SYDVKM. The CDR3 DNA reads TGTGCCAGCAGTCCCCGTCCGGAAAAACTGTTTTTT. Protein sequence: CASSPRPEKLFF.

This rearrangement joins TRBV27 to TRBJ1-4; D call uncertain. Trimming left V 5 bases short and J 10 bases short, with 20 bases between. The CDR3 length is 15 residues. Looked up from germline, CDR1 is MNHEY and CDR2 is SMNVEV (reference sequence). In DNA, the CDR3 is TGTGCCAGCAGTCTCCGGACTGGCCGATCTGTAAAACTGTTTTTT. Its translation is CASSLRTGRSVKLFF.

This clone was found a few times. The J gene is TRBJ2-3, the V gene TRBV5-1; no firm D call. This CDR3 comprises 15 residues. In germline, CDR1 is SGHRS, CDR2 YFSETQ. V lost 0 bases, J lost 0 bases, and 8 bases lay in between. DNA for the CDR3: TGCGCCAGCAGCTTGGAAGCTACTAGCACAGATACGCAGTATTTT. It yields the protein CASSLEATSTDTQYF.

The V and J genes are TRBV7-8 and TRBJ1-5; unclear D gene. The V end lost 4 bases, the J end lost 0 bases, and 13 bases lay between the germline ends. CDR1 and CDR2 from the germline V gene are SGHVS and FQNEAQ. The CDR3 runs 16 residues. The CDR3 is CASSSIASHSNQPQHF. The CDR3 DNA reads TGTGCCAGCAGCTCAATCGCGTCCCATAGCAATCAGCCCCAGCATTTT.

The CDR3 coding sequence is TGTGCCAGCAGCTTGCAGCCGGGGGAAAAACTGTTTTTT. Translation: CASSLQPGEKLFF. The chain combines TRBV7-2 with TRBJ1-4, with unresolved D. The ends were cut back, 3 bases at V and 8 bases at J, with 10 bases in the middle. CDR1 and CDR2 from the germline V gene are SGHTA and FQGNSA. The length of the CDR3 is 13 residues.

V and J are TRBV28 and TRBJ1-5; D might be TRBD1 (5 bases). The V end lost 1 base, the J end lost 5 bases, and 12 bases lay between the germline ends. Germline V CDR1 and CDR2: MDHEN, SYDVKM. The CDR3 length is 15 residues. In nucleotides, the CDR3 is TGTGCCAGCAGTTTATTTCGGGGGTTTCATCAGCCCCAGCATTTT. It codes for CASSLFRGFHQPQHF.

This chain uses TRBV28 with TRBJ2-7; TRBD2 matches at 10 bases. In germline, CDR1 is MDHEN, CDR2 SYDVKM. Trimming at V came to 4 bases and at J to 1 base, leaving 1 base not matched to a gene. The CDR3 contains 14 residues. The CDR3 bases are TGTGCCAGCAGTTCTAGCGGGAGTTCCTACGAGCAGTACTTC. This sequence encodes CASSSSGSSYEQYF.

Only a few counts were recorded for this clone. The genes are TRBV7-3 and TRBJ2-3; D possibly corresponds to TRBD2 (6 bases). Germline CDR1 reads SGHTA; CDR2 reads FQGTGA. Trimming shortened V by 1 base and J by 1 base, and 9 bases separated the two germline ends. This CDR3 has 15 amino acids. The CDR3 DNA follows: TGTGCCAGCAGCTTAATCGGGGGAGGCACAGATACGCAGTATTTT. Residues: CASSLIGGGTDTQYF.

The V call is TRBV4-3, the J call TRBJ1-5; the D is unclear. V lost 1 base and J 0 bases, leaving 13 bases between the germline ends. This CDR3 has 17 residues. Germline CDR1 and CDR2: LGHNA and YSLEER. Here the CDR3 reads CASSQVRDPYSNQPQHF. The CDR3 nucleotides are TGCGCCAGCAGCCAAGTACGGGATCCCTATAGCAATCAGCCCCAGCATTTT.

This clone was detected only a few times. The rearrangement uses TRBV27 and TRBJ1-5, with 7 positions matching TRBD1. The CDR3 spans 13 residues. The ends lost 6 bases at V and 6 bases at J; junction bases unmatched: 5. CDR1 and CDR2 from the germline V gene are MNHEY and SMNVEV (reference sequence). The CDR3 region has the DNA TGTGCCAGCAGAATGACAGGGAGTCAGCCCCAGCATTTT. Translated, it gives CASRMTGSQPQHF.

The CDR3 loop is CASSQDLGTGWGRYGYTF. Here the CDR3 DNA reads TGCGCCAGCAGCCAAGATCTCGGGACAGGATGGGGTCGATATGGCTACACCTTC. The chain recombines TRBV4-3 with TRBJ1-2, with 8 positions matching TRBD1. Germline CDR1 LGHNA, CDR2 YSLEER. The CDR3 sequence is 18 residues long. Unmatched junction bases numbered 14, after V lost 0 bases and J lost 5 bases.

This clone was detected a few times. The chain's CDR3 is CASSPRTGSGANVLTF. CDR3 coding DNA: TGTGCCAGCAGCCCCCGGACAGGTTCCGGGGCCAACGTCCTGACTTTC. The V call is TRBV7-9, the J call TRBJ2-6; TRBD1 aligns across 7 bases. This CDR3 comprises 16 residues. CDR1 is SEHNR and CDR2 is FQNEAQ in the germline V gene (reference sequence). With 5 bases clipped from V and 4 bases from J, the junction kept 8 bases outside the gene matches.

CDR3 nucleotide sequence: TGCGCCAGCAGTCTTTTGCGCGATCCTAGCGGATTCACCGGGGAGCTGTTTTTT. This codes for CASSLLRDPSGFTGELFF. The gene calls are TRBV5-1 and TRBJ2-2, with 7 bases identical to TRBD2. J lost 4 bases, V lost 5 bases, and 17 bases had no gene match. The CDR3 loop spans 18 amino acids. Per the germline V gene, CDR1 is SGHRS and CDR2 is YFSETQ.

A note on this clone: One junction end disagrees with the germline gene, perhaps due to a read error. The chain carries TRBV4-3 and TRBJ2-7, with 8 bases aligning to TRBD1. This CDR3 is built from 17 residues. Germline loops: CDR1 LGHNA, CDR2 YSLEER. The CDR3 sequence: CASSQDRETGDPYEQSF. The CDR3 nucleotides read TGCGCCAGCAGCCAAGATAGGGAGACAGGGGACCCCTACGAGCAGTCCTTC.